This T cell receptor (beta chain) emerged from a study of Ad26.COV2.S vaccination and SARS-CoV-2 variants. TCRdb's table, derived via immunoSEQ multiplex PCR, lists solely in-frame clones and lacks some. Among about 320,000 clones listed, roughly 86% were seen once. Germline V gene sequence: CDR1 SGDLS, CDR2 YYNGEE. The CDR3 is 16 residues long. The V end lost 3 bases, the J end lost 3 bases, and 17 bases lay between the germline ends. Treatment in this sample: some 19 received Ad26.COV2.S at low or high dose, single or two shots; roughly five received placebo; per-sample allocation not given. It was on day 63 after the first vaccine or placebo injection that samples were taken.

The sequencing used peripheral blood, collected in a trial of Ad26.COV2.S vaccine versus placebo. This clonotype was obtained from a person between 18 and 59 years old who received the Ad26.COV2.S COVID-19 vaccine or a placebo. The chain uses TRBV9 and TRBJ2-3, with D maybe TRBD1 (6 bases). The CDR3 DNA reads TGTGCCAGCAGCGCGACACTAGGGACAAAGACAGATACGCAGTATTTT. It yields the protein CASSATLGTKTDTQYF.